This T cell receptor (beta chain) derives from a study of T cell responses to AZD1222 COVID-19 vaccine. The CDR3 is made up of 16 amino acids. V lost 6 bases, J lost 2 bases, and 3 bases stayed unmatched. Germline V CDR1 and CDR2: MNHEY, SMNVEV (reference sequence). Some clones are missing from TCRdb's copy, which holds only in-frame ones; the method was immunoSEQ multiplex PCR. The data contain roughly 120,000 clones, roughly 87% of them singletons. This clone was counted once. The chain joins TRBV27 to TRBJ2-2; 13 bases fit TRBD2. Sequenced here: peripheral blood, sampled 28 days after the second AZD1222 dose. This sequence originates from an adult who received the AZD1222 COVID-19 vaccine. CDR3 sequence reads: CASRGTSGVNTGELFF. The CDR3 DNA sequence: TGTGCCAGCAGGGGGACTAGCGGGGTCAACACCGGGGAGCTGTTTTTT.